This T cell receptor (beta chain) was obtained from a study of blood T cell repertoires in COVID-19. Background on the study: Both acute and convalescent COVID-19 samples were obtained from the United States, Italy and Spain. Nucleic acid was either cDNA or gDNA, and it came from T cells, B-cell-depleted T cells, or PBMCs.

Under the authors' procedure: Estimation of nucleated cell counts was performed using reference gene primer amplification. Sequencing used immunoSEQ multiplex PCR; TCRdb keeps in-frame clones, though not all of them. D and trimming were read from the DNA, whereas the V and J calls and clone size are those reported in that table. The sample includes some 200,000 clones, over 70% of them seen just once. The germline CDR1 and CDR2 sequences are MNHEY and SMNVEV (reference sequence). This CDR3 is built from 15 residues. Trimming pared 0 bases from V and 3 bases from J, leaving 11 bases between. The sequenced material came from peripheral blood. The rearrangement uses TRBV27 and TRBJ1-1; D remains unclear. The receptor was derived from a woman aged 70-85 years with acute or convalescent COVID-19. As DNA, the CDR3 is TGTGCCAGCAGTTTATCGGCGAGGGCGGACACTGAAGCTTTCTTT. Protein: CASSLSARADTEAFF.